These 5 T cell receptor beta chains were sequenced from one sample in a study of response to subunit inactivated influenza vaccine. MiXCR was run by TCRdb on the RT-PCR reads, yielding one entry per CDR3 protein. This table has more than 550,000 distinct CDR3 sequences, about 11% appearing once. These same data were also listed under a study on T cells expressing NK-cell markers. That report notes: Synthesis of TCR beta cDNA relied on 5'RACE template switching carrying UMIs.

The specimen was PBMCs from blood, collected on the day of vaccination. The origin of the receptors is a man aged 50 or older who received an inactivated influenza vaccine.

The genes are TRBV11-1 and TRBJ2-2, with D uncertain. Looked up from germline, CDR1 is SGHAT and CDR2 is FQDESV (reference sequence). CDR3 length: 13 residues. The germline V and J ends were trimmed by 7 bases and 4 bases, with 10 bases remaining between them. CDR3 protein: CASTTRITGELFF. As DNA, the CDR3 is TGTGCCAGCACCACCAGGATCACCGGGGAGCTGTTTTTT.

The chain links TRBV3-1 to TRBJ2-5; TRBD2 aligns across 8 bases. Trimming took 2 bases from V and 5 from J; bases not matched to a gene: 7. Germline V gene lookup returns CDR1 LGHDT and CDR2 YNNKEL (reference sequence). The CDR3 contains 15 residues. The CDR3, as DNA: TGTGCCAGCAGCCAATCGGGGGGGGGCCGGGAGACCCAGTACTTC. Translation gives CASSQSGGGRETQYF.

This clonotype was found a few times. V and J are TRBV3-1 and TRBJ2-5, with D possibly matching TRBD1 (6 bases). Between the trimmed V and J ends, which lost 7 bases and 4 bases, there was a span of 16 bases. Germline V gene lookup returns CDR1 LGHDT and CDR2 YNNKEL (reference sequence). There are 14 residues in the CDR3. CDR3 nucleotide sequence: TGTGCCAGCACCATAAGAGGGGGTCCAGAGACCCAGTACTTC. Protein product: CASTIRGGPETQYF.

The sample holds a few counts of this clonotype. V usage is TRBV7-3 and J usage is TRBJ2-3; D is undetermined. CDR1 and CDR2 (germline): SGHTA, FQGTGA. V lost 4 bases and J 2 bases, leaving 13 bases between the germline ends. The CDR3 is 15 amino acids. The CDR3 sequence: CASSSGPHFTDTQYF. The CDR3, as DNA: TGTGCCAGCAGCTCCGGGCCTCACTTCACAGATACGCAGTATTTT.

The chain combines TRBV2 with TRBJ1-2, with a tentative D call TRBD1 (6 bases). The ends were cut back, 4 bases at V and 2 bases at J, with 17 bases in the middle. CDR1 SNHLY and CDR2 FYNNEI come from the germline V gene. The length of the CDR3 is 16 residues. CDR3 protein: CASSVPATRGNYGYTF. CDR3 DNA: TGTGCCAGCAGTGTCCCCGCCACCAGGGGCAACTATGGCTACACCTTC.